This record covers a single TCR beta chain. Original processing methods: It was from reference gene primer amplification that nucleated cell counts were estimated. Sequenced by immunoSEQ multiplex PCR; TCRdb stores in-frame clones only, minus some. For V, J and clone size, that table is used; D and trimming come from the DNA. The table has about 210,000 clones, around nine tenths seen once. This entry is derived from a study of blood T cell repertoires in COVID-19. Overall study: The United States, Italy and Spain supplied acute and convalescent COVID-19 samples. Sample material is recorded as cDNA or gDNA derived from T cells, B-cell-depleted T cells, or PBMCs.

The V gene's germline CDR1 is MNHEY and CDR2 SMNVEV (reference sequence). The V gene lost 5 bases and the J gene lost 5 bases, with 13 bases spanning the gap. The CDR3 covers 13 residues. The gene calls are TRBV27 and TRBJ2-7, with a weak D call TRBD1 (6 bases). This clonotype was obtained from a man aged 40-50 years with acute or convalescent COVID-19. Sample: peripheral blood. CDR3 sequence (DNA): TGTGCCAGCAGTCTACAGGGTCGGCACGAGCAGTACTTC. Translating it yields CASSLQGRHEQYF.